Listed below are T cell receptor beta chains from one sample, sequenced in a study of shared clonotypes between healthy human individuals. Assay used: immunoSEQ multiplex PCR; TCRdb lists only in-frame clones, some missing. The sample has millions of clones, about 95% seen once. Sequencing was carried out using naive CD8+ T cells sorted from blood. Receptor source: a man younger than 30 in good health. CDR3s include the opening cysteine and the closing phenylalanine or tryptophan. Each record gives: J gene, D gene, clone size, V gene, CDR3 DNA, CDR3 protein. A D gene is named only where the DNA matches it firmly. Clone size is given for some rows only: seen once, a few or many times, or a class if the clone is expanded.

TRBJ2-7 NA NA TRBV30 TGTGCCTGGGAAGGGGGCTCCTACGAGCAGTACTTC CAWEGGSYEQYF
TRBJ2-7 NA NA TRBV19 TGTGCCAGTAGTATAGGGGCGGCCCCACTTTACGAGCAGTACTTC CASSIGAAPLYEQYF
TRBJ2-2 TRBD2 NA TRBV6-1 TGTGCCAGCAGTCAAGTAGCGGGAGTCGCGAACACCGGGGAGCTGTTTTTT CASSQVAGVANTGELFF
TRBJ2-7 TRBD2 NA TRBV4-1 TGCGCCAGCAGCCACGGCGATGGACTAGCGGGAGACTACGAGCAGTACTTC CASSHGDGLAGDYEQYF
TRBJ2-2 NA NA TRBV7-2 TGTGCCAGCAGCTTAACCTACACCGGGGAGCTGTTTTTT CASSLTYTGELFF
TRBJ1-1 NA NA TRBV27 TGTGCCAGCAGTCCCAGGTTGCCGGGGGTCACTGAAGCTTTCTTT CASSPRLPGVTEAFF
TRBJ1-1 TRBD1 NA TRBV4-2 TGTGCCAGCAGGACTGGACAGGGGGTTGGGAACACTGAAGCTTTCTTT CASRTGQGVGNTEAFF
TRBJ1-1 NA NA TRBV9 TGTGCCAGCAGCGCTCCCTCAGGGGCTGTGAACACTGAAGCTTTCTTT CASSAPSGAVNTEAFF
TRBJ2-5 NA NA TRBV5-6 TGTGCCAGCAGCCAATCGTTTACGGAGTTGTGGGAGACCCAGTACTTC CASSQSFTELWETQYF
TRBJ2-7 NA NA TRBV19 TGTGCCAGTAGTGGTCGTGGGGCCCCCTACGAGCAGTACTTC CASSGRGAPYEQYF
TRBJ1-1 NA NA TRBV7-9 TGTGCCAGCAGTTTCACAGATTACCCTGAAGCTTTCTTT CASSFTDYPEAFF
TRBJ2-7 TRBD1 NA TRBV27 TGTGCCAGCAGTTTATCGCCCGGGACAGGGTTCTACGAGCAGTACTTC CASSLSPGTGFYEQYF
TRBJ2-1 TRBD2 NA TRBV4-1 TGCGCCAGCAGCCAGGTGCTATTAGCGGGAGTGGGCATAAATGAGCAGTTCTTC CASSQVLLAGVGINEQFF
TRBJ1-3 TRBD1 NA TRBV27 TGTGCCAGCAGCCATGACAGGGAGGGCTCTGGAAACACCATATATTTT CASSHDREGSGNTIYF
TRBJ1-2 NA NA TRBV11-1 TGTGCCAGCAGCTCGTCAAGACTATTCAACTATGGCTACACCTTC CASSSSRLFNYGYTF
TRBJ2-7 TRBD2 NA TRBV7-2 TGTGCCAGCAGCTTAGGGGTACTAGCGGGAGGCGGGGGCTCCTACGAGCAGTACTTC CASSLGVLAGGGGSYEQYF
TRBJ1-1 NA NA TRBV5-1 TGCGCCAGCAGATATGACCTGAACACTGAAGCTTTCTTT CASRYDLNTEAFF
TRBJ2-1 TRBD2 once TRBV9 TGTGCCAGCAGCTTACGAGCGGGGAGCTCCTACAATGAGCAGTTCTTC CASSLRAGSSYNEQFF
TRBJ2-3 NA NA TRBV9 TGTGCCAGCAGCGTAGGGGCGGGCTCTGGTCGGGATACGCAGTATTTT CASSVGAGSGRDTQYF
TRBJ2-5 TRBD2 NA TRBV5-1 TGCGCCAGCAGCTTGGGGGTTCCAGCGGGGCTACAAGAGACCCAGTACTTC CASSLGVPAGLQETQYF
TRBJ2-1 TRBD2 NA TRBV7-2 TGTGCCAGCAGCGCCCCTACTAGCGGGAGTGACAATGAGCAGTTCTTC CASSAPTSGSDNEQFF
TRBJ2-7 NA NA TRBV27 TGTGCCAGCAGTTTAGCGGGATTGACCTACGAGCAGTACTTC CASSLAGLTYEQYF
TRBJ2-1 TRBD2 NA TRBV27 TGTGCCAGCAGGGGCGGGAGTGCCTACAATGAGCAGTTCTTC CASRGGSAYNEQFF
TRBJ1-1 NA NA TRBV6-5 TGTGCCAGCAGTTACGGGACGGGGACGGTACATGAAGCTTTCTTT CASSYGTGTVHEAFF
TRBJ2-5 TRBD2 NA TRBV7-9 TGTGCCAGCAGCCCCGGCGCTAGCGGGACCGATCAAGAGACCCAGTACTTC CASSPGASGTDQETQYF
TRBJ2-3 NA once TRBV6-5 TGTGCCAGCAGTTCACGCCCATACCTCACAGATACGCAGTATTTT CASSSRPYLTDTQYF
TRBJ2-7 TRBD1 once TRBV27 TGTGCCAGCAGTTTTCGCCCCATGGGACAGGGGGCCTACGAGCAGTACTTC CASSFRPMGQGAYEQYF
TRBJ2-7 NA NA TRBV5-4 TGTGCCAGCGGCGACCGGGACGGAAAGTACGAGCAGTACTTC CASGDRDGKYEQYF
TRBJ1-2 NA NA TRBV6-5 TGTGCCAGCAGTTACGGTTCGGGGGCGGACTACACCTTC CASSYGSGADYTF
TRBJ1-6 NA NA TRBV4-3 TGCGCCAGCAGCCAGGAGTCGTACAGGGAGGTAGGATCACCCCTCCACTTT CASSQESYREVGSPLHF